These 16 T cell receptor beta chains share one sample of origin, sequenced in a study of T-cell reconstitution after alpha-beta-depleted transplantation in children. Unique molecular identifiers were incorporated during preparation of the TCRbeta library. TCRdb independently ran MiXCR on the PCR reads; one entry per CDR3 protein. The data hold 700,000 to 950,000 distinct CDR3 sequences, with around 15% observed a single time. This specimen consisted of PBMCs, mostly from graft donor cells, obtained 360 days after TCRalphabeta/CD19-depleted stem cell transplant. These TCRs come from a male patient aged 10-17 years who had a stem cell transplant for acute lymphoblastic leukemia, so the T cells may come from the graft donor.

This clonotype has just a few counts. The rearrangement uses TRBV13 and TRBJ2-5, with TRBD1 identical over 9 bases. CDR1 PRHDT and CDR2 FYEKMQ come from the germline V gene (reference sequence). This CDR3 is built from 18 residues. V dropped 4 bases and J dropped 4; count of bases not matched to a gene: 16. The CDR3 loop reads CASSYWDREAVVGETQYF. The DNA of the CDR3 is TGTGCCAGCAGCTACTGGGACAGGGAGGCTGTAGTGGGAGAGACCCAGTACTTC.

The chain uses TRBV18 and TRBJ2-7; 11 bases match TRBD1. Trimming at V came to 0 bases and at J to 7 bases, leaving 5 bases not matched to a gene. The CDR3 is 15 amino acids. Germline V lookup: CDR1 KGHSH, CDR2 LQKENI. CDR3 nucleotides: TGTGCCAGCTCACCACCGAAGGACAGGGGGCAAGAGCAGTACTTC. This encodes CASSPPKDRGQEQYF.

This chain connects TRBV10-1 to TRBJ2-3; the D gene is possibly TRBD2 (6 bases). The CDR3 length is 12 residues. Germline lookup yields CDR1 WNHNN and CDR2 SYGVQD (reference sequence). Deletions cut 2 bases from V and 11 bases from J, with 11 bases between. The CDR3 coding sequence is TGCGCCAGCAGTGAGACGGAGGGAGGGCAGTATTTT. Translation gives CASSETEGGQYF.

For the CDR3, the DNA is TGTGCCACCAGCAAGGGCTCTGGGGCCAACGTCCTGACTTTC. Its translation: CATSKGSGANVLTF. The chain uses TRBV15 and TRBJ2-6; D is undetermined. The CDR3 runs 14 residues. Germline V gene data show CDR1 as LNHNV and CDR2 as YYDKDF (reference sequence). Trimming pared 4 bases from V and 0 bases from J, leaving 4 bases between.

The sample holds a few counts of this clonotype. The rearrangement links TRBV2 to TRBJ2-7; maybe TRBD1 (5 bases). Trimming stripped 10 bases from V and 2 bases from J, with 15 bases between. Germline-derived CDR1 and CDR2 are SNHLY and FYNNEI. This CDR3 has 13 amino acids. CDR3 in amino acids: CAIPATGTYEQYF. CDR3 DNA: TGTGCCATCCCCGCAACAGGTACCTACGAGCAGTACTTC.

The chain recombines TRBV11-1 with TRBJ2-5; TRBD1 is a possible D gene (5 bases). Germline values: CDR1 SGHAT, CDR2 FQDESV (reference sequence). V lost 0 bases to trimming and J lost 3 bases, with 11 bases between them. The CDR3 contains 15 residues. DNA of the CDR3: TGTGCCAGCAGCTTAGCGCTGGGGCTGAAAGAGACCCAGTACTTC. Amino acid sequence: CASSLALGLKETQYF. The variable domain in full, completed from reference TRBV11-1 and TRBJ2-5, reads EAEVAQSPRYKITEKSQAVAFWCDPISGHATLYWYRQILGQGPELLVQFQDESVVDDSQLPKDRFSAERLKGVDSTLKIQPAELGDSAMYLCASSLALGLKETQYFGPGTRLLVL.

This clonotype has only a few counts. The chain is built from TRBV7-9 and TRBJ1-5; D perhaps matches TRBD1 (6 bases). Deletions cut 4 bases from V and 3 bases from J, with 16 bases between. This CDR3 has 16 residues. The germline V gene encodes CDR1 SEHNR and CDR2 FQNEAQ (reference sequence). The CDR3 is CASSSGLGGDNQPQHF. The CDR3 region has the DNA TGTGCCAGCAGCTCTGGGCTAGGGGGGGACAATCAGCCCCAGCATTTT.

This clonotype was found a few times. The V and J genes are TRBV7-9 and TRBJ2-5, with D uncertain. The CDR3 sequence is 15 residues long. From germline, CDR1 is SEHNR and CDR2 FQNEAQ (reference sequence). V gave up 2 bases and J gave up 1 base, with 11 bases separating them. The CDR3, as DNA: TGTGCCAGCAGCTTACTGGTAGAAATCCAAGAGACCCAGTACTTC. This translates into CASSLLVEIQETQYF. The whole variable domain, filled in from reference TRBV7-9 and TRBJ2-5, reads DTGVSQNPRHKITKRGQNVTFRCDPISEHNRLYWYRQTLGQGPEFLTYFQNEAQLEKSRLLSDRFSAERPKGSFSTLEIQRTEQGDSAMYLCASSLLVEIQETQYFGPGTRLLVL.

The CDR3: CASTPGADNQPQHF. Written as DNA, the CDR3 is TGTGCCAGCACCCCAGGGGCGGATAATCAGCCCCAGCATTTT. This rearrangement joins TRBV7-8 to TRBJ1-5, with D maybe TRBD1 (6 bases). Germline lookup yields CDR1 SGHVS and CDR2 FQNEAQ. The CDR3 spans 14 residues. The V end was cut by 7 bases, the J end by 4 bases, with 14 bases between.

This clonotype was recorded at least ten times. The chain couples TRBV5-1 to TRBJ2-5; tentatively, D is TRBD1 (5 bases). The CDR3 spans 14 residues. V was cut by 3 bases and J by 1 base, with 10 bases left in between. Germline values: CDR1 SGHRS, CDR2 YFSETQ. The CDR3 loop is CASSYPGIQETQYF. The DNA of the CDR3 is TGCGCCAGCAGCTACCCAGGGATCCAAGAGACCCAGTACTTC.

This clonotype was observed a few times. V gene TRBV11-2 combines with J gene TRBJ1-1; a weak D match, TRBD1 (5 bases). The CDR3 has 15 residues. The germline gives CDR1 SGHAT, CDR2 FQNNGV. V lost 1 base to trimming and J lost 7 bases, with 16 bases between them. The CDR3 protein is CASSLGPPRDDEAFF. As DNA, the CDR3 is TGTGCCAGCAGCTTAGGACCCCCCAGGGATGATGAAGCTTTCTTT.

The V gene is TRBV6-1, the J gene TRBJ2-1, with 11 nucleotides matching TRBD1. The germline CDR1 and CDR2 sequences are MNHNS and SASEGT. Trimming cost V 6 bases and J 5 bases; bases outside gene matches: 6. The CDR3 has 15 residues. This CDR3 reads CASRRDRGTNNEQFF. The DNA of the CDR3 is TGTGCCAGCAGGAGGGACAGGGGGACAAACAATGAGCAGTTCTTC.

As concerns this clonotype: With a much larger clone just one base away, this may be a read error. CDR3 nucleotides: TGCGCCAGCAGCTTGGCACAGGAGAAAGAGACCCGGTACTTC. Protein sequence: CASSLAQEKETRYF. The chain couples TRBV5-1 to TRBJ2-5, with D possibly TRBD1 on 5 matching bases. Germline V gives CDR1 SGHRS, CDR2 YFSETQ. This CDR3 has 14 amino acids.

J is TRBJ2-1 and V is TRBV9; 9 bases match TRBD2. Unmatched junction bases numbered 9, after V lost 0 bases and J lost 8 bases. Germline-derived CDR1 and CDR2 are SGDLS and YYNGEE. The CDR3 has 16 amino acids. For the CDR3, the DNA is TGTGCCAGCAGCGTAGGGCTAGTAGCGGGAGAGGATGAGCAGTTCTTC. This translates into CASSVGLVAGEDEQFF.

This rearrangement joins TRBV28 to TRBJ2-7; D gene ambiguous. CDR3 length equals 14 residues. Germline CDR1 MDHEN, CDR2 SYDVKM. V lost 2 bases and J lost 3, with 11 bases in between. CDR3 sequence reads: CASSLGPAIYEQYF. The CDR3 DNA reads TGTGCCAGCAGTTTAGGCCCCGCGATCTACGAGCAGTACTTC.

This clonotype was found a few times. The CDR3 DNA reads as TGTGCCAGCAGTCGGTTCAGGGACAAGAAAAACATTCAGTACTTC. It encodes CASSRFRDKKNIQYF. The rearrangement links TRBV12-3 or TRBV12-4 to TRBJ2-4, with a tentative D call TRBD1 (6 bases). This CDR3 contains 15 residues. Trimming took off 5 bases at V and 4 bases at J, with 15 bases between the two ends.